The clone carrying this TCR beta chain turned up a few times. The antigen is unknown. The entry originates in a study of T cells in Graves' hyperthyroidism and ophthalmopathy. Pregnant or lactating patients were excluded, as were those with uncontrolled infection or other autoimmune disease. Thyroid ultrasound and orbital computed tomography, with clinical symptoms and serum thyroxine and TRAb, informed diagnoses. Study-wide results and limits: Blood samples included most of the expanded thyroid clonotypes exceeding 0.001. In simple terms, a model built on 13 V-J features told ophthalmopathy apart from stable hyperthyroidism.

From RNA transcripts, TCR beta CDR3 regions were amplified. The HTBI set primed first-round TCR CDR3 RT-PCR. A single record per CDR3 protein comes from TCRdb applying MiXCR to the multiplex PCR reads. Of hundreds of thousands of distinct CDR3 sequences in the sample, around a fifth were seen once. This CDR3 spans 17 amino acids. CDR1 SGHRS and CDR2 YFSETQ come from the germline V gene. J gave up 3 bases and V 4 bases, and 9 bases lay outside the gene matches. The J gene is TRBJ2-5, the V gene TRBV5-1; 13 nucleotides agree with TRBD2. Sequenced material: blood. This receptor was obtained from a woman in her seventies with Graves' ophthalmopathy. The CDR3 bases are TGCGCCAGCAGCCGCACTAGCGGGAGGGCCGGGGAAGAGACCCAGTACTTC. Encoded protein: CASSRTSGRAGEETQYF.